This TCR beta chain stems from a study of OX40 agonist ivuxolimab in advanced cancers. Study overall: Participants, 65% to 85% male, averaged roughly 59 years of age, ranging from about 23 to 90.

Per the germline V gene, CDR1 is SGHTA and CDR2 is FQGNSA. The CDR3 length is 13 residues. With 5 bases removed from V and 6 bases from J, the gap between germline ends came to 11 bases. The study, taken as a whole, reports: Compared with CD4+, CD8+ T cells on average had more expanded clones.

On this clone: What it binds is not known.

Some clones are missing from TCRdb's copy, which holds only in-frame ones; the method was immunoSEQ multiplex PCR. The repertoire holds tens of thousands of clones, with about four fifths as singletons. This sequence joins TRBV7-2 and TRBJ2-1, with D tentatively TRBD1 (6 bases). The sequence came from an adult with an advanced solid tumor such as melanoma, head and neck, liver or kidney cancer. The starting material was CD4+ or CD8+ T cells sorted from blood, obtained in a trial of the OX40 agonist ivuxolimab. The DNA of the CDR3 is TGTGCCAGCAGCCGTGGGACAACCAATGAGCAGTTCTTC. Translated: CASSRGTTNEQFF.